These 16 T cell receptor beta chains share one sample of origin, sequenced in a study of breast tumors, draining lymph nodes, adjacent tissues. TCRdb re-called the multiplex PCR reads with MiXCR, one entry per CDR3 protein. Of 20,000 to 25,000 distinct CDR3 sequences in the sample, roughly 50% are singletons; the top ten hold roughly 8.3%. Sequencing was performed on breast tumor tissue. All receptors derive from a female donor with breast cancer. Some clones in this sample may be carry-over from other donors' samples.

This clonotype was counted many times. This rearrangement joins TRBV20-1 to TRBJ1-5, with 7 bases aligning to TRBD1. CDR1 and CDR2 from the germline V gene are DFQATT and SNEGSKA (reference sequence). This CDR3 spans 16 amino acids. The V and J ends lost 3 bases and 1 base, in that order; junction bases with no gene match: 9. CDR3 bases: TGCAGTGCTAGGGATAGCAGGGGGGCCAGCAATCAGCCCCAGCATTTT. Its protein product is CSARDSRGASNQPQHF.

Ten or more counts support this clonotype. A much larger clone sits a single nucleotide away, making a read error possible. A read error is likely, as this CDR3 ends without the conserved phenylalanine or tryptophan. J is TRBJ1-5 and V is TRBV27; tentative D call: TRBD1 (5 bases). CDR3 length: 13 amino acids. Trimming removed 3 bases from V and 7 bases from J, with 10 bases in between. Germline CDR1 is MNHEY and CDR2 is SMNVEV (reference sequence). The CDR3 loop is CASSLTVRQPQHL. The DNA for the CDR3 is TGTGCCAGCAGTTTGACAGTGAGGCAGCCCCAGCATCTT.

The chain combines TRBV6-4 with TRBJ2-3, with TRBD1 matching over 9 bases. Germline V gives CDR1 MRHNA, CDR2 SNTAGT. The CDR3 length is 15 residues. V lost 5 bases and J lost 11; bases outside the gene matches: 14. The CDR3 DNA reads TGTGCCAGCAGTCCCAGCAGCCTCCGGGACAGGGTGCAGTATTTT. This codes for CASSPSSLRDRVQYF.

This clonotype was counted ten times or more. A much larger clone lies one base from this, so it may be a read error. The CDR3 protein is CASSQLDRGRRDTGELFF. DNA for the CDR3: TGTGCCAGCAGTCAACTAGACAGGGGGCGCCGTGACACCGGGGAGCTGTTTTTT. The genes are TRBV6-1 and TRBJ2-2, with 10 bases matching TRBD1. This CDR3 is 18 amino acids long. The germline V gene encodes CDR1 MNHNS and CDR2 SASEGT. With V trimmed by 5 bases and J by 3 bases, 12 bases remained unmatched.

This chain uses TRBV15 with TRBJ2-4, with D hard to call. V lost 0 bases and J 6 bases, leaving 6 bases between the germline ends. CDR3 size: 13 residues. The germline V gene encodes CDR1 LNHNV and CDR2 YYDKDF (reference sequence). The CDR3 DNA reads TGTGCCACCAGCAGAGAAACCCTAAACATTCAGTACTTC. Translated: CATSRETLNIQYF. The full variable domain, its missing parts supplied by reference TRBV15 and TRBJ2-4, is DAMVIQNPRYQVTQFGKPVTLSCSQTLNHNVMYWYQQKSSQAPKLLFHYYDKDFNNEADTPDNFQSRRPNTSFCFLDIRSPGLGDTAMYLCATSRETLNIQYFGAGTRLSVL.

The rearrangement uses TRBV5-5 and TRBJ2-7, with 9 bases that match TRBD2. The CDR3 spans 14 residues. The V gene end was trimmed by 4 bases and the J gene end by 3 bases; junction bases not matched to a gene: 5. Germline V lookup: CDR1 SGHKS, CDR2 YYEKEE (reference sequence). The CDR3 spells CASSELAGHYEQYF. The CDR3 DNA reads as TGTGCCAGCAGCGAGCTAGCGGGGCACTACGAGCAGTACTTC.

The table lists this clonotype with a count of one. The chain has TRBV20-1 and TRBJ1-5, with no clear D. The germline CDR1 and CDR2 sequences are DFQATT and SNEGSKA (reference sequence). V dropped 3 bases and J dropped 0 bases, with 18 bases sitting between them. CDR3 length equals 17 residues. The CDR3 bases are TGCAGTGCTAGGCGGGCATACTCGGATCATAGCAATCAGCCCCAGCATTTT. Translated, it gives CSARRAYSDHSNQPQHF.

In this sample, this clonotype turned up many times. The CDR3 sequence: CASSLEQGAYYGYTF. The CDR3, as DNA: TGCGCCAGCAGCTTAGAACAGGGGGCCTACTATGGCTACACCTTC. V gene TRBV5-1 combines with J gene TRBJ1-2, with TRBD1 identical over 9 bases. The J segment lost 3 bases and the V segment lost 2 bases, leaving 5 bases of the junction unmatched. Looked up from germline, CDR1 is SGHRS and CDR2 is YFSETQ. The CDR3 extends over 15 amino acids.

This clonotype was seen many times. The rearrangement joins TRBV25-1 to TRBJ2-5; D not resolved. The CDR3 has 11 amino acids. Germline V lookup: CDR1 MGHDK, CDR2 SYGVNS. V lost 5 bases and J lost 4, with 5 bases in between. CDR3 sequence reads: CASSRRETQYF. For the CDR3, the DNA is TGTGCCAGCAGTCGGCGAGAGACCCAGTACTTC.

The V call is TRBV15, the J call TRBJ2-7; TRBD1 is a possible D gene (6 bases). V dropped 3 bases and J dropped 4 bases, with 13 bases sitting between them. The CDR3 has 14 residues. The germline CDR1 and CDR2 sequences are LNHNV and YYDKDF (reference sequence). Here the CDR3 reads CATSSWDKTYEQYF. CDR3 DNA sequence: TGTGCCACCAGCAGCTGGGACAAAACTTACGAGCAGTACTTC.

The chain has TRBV7-2 and TRBJ1-6; TRBD1 aligns across 8 bases. The V and J ends lost 6 bases and 9 bases, in that order; junction bases with no gene match: 7. CDR3 size: 14 residues. CDR1 and CDR2 (germline): SGHTA, FQGNSA. The CDR3: CASSPGGRVSPLHF. The DNA for the CDR3 is TGTGCCAGCAGTCCAGGGGGCCGGGTTTCACCCCTCCACTTT.

This clonotype was observed at least ten times. This chain links TRBV7-9 with TRBJ2-1; D gene ambiguous. Looked up from germline, CDR1 is SEHNR and CDR2 is FQNEAQ (reference sequence). CDR3 length equals 12 residues. V was clipped by 1 base and J by 8 bases, with 6 bases between them. CDR3 protein: CASSLVRHEQFF. The CDR3 DNA reads TGTGCCAGCAGCTTAGTTCGGCATGAGCAGTTCTTC.

This clonotype has ten or more counts. A much larger clone lies a single base off, so this may be a read error. This rearrangement joins TRBV6-5 to TRBJ1-3; D ambiguous. CDR3 size: 14 residues. CDR1 and CDR2 from the germline V gene are MNHEY and SVGAGI. CDR3 coding DNA: TGTGCCAGCAGTCACTCGAAGAGTGGAAACACCATATATTTT. Residues: CASSHSKSGNTIYF.

This clonotype has at least ten counts. The V call is TRBV29-1, the J call TRBJ2-5, with TRBD2 matching 7 bases. CDR1 and CDR2 (germline): SQVTM, ANQGSEA. Unmatched junction bases numbered 10, after V lost 8 bases and J lost 4 bases. The CDR3 length is 13 residues. The CDR3 is CSLWGGELETQYF. The DNA for the CDR3 is TGCAGCCTATGGGGGGGGGAATTAGAGACCCAGTACTTC.

This clonotype was counted many times. The V and J genes are TRBV27 and TRBJ2-2, with 9 bases aligning to TRBD1. Per the germline V gene, CDR1 is MNHEY and CDR2 is SMNVEV (reference sequence). The V gene end was trimmed by 4 bases and the J gene end by 1 base; junction bases not matched to a gene: 10. The CDR3 covers 18 residues. CDR3 bases: TGTGCCAGCAGTTGGGGGACAGGGTTCGTGGGGAACACCGGGGAGCTGTTTTTT. This translates into CASSWGTGFVGNTGELFF.

Concerning this clonotype: A junction end diverges from the germline sequence, so it may reflect a read error. The chain uses TRBV4-1 and TRBJ1-4, with unresolved D. In germline, CDR1 is MGHRA, CDR2 YSYEKL. The CDR3 length is 17 residues. The CDR3 here is CASSRGPWIATNEKLFF. The DNA of the CDR3 is TGCGCCAGCAGCCGAGGGCCTTGGATCGCAACTAACGAAAAACTGTTTTTT.